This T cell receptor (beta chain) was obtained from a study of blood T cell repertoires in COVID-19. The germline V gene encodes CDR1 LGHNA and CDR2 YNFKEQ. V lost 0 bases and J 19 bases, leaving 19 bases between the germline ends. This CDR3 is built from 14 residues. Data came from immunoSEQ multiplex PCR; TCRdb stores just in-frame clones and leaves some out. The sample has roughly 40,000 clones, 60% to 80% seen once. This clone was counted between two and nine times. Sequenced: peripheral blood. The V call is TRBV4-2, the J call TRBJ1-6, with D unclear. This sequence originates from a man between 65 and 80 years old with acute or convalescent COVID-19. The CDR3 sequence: CASSQEGTREDLHF. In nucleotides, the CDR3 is TGTGCCAGCAGCCAAGAGGGAACAAGGGAGGATCTACACTTT.